This T cell receptor beta chain was captured in a study of blood T cell repertoires in COVID-19. The protocol was immunoSEQ multiplex PCR, while the TCRdb copy is restricted to in-frame clones and leaves out a portion. Of 150,000 to 200,000 clones listed, roughly 82% were seen once; the top ten hold more than 7.5%. Sequencing input: peripheral blood. The clonotype originates from an older woman with acute or convalescent COVID-19.

For the CDR3, the DNA is TGTGCCAGCAGTCCACCCGGACTAGCGGACACAGATACGCAGTATTTT. Translated: CASSPPGLADTDTQYF. This chain joins TRBV28 and TRBJ2-3; 10 bases map to TRBD2. J was trimmed by 2 bases and V by 5 bases; bases with no gene match: 7. The CDR3 covers 16 residues. Germline V lookup: CDR1 MDHEN, CDR2 SYDVKM.